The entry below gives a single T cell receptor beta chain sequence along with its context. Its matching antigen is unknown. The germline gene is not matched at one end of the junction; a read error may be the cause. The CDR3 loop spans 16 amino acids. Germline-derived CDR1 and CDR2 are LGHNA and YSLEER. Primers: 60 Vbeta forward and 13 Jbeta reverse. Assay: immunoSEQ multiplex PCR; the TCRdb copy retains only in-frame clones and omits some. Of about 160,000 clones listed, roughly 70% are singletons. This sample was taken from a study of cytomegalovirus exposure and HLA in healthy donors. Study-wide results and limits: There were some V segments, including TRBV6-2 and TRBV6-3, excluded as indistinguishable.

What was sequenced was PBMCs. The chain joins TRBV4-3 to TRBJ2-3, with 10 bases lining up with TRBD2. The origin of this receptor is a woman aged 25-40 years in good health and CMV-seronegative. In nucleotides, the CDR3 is TGCGCCAGCAGCTTTTTGTCTAGCGGGGGCACAGATGCGCAGTATTTT. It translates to CASSFLSSGGTDAQYF.